A selection of T cell receptor beta chains follows, all from one sample in a study of T cells in Graves' hyperthyroidism and ophthalmopathy. TCRdb re-called the multiplex PCR reads with MiXCR, one entry per CDR3 protein. This table holds around 660,000 distinct CDR3 sequences, just under 45% found once. Sample: peripheral blood or thyroid tissue (not recorded which). The source of these receptors is an adult man with Graves' disease, either hyperthyroidism or ophthalmopathy (not recorded which). Both conserved end residues are part of each CDR3. D genes are given only for firm matches. The listing skips clone size in some rows; elsewhere it reads once, few, many or a size class.

D gene: .; clone size: many; V gene: TRBV10-2; J gene: TRBJ1-1; CDR3 DNA: TGCGCCAGCAGTCAACCGGGGGAAGACACTGAAGCTTTCTTT; CDR3 protein: CASSQPGEDTEAFF
D gene: TRBD1; clone size: few; V gene: TRBV20-1; J gene: TRBJ2-7; CDR3 DNA: TGCAGTGCTAGGATCGGGACAGGGGGCTATGGCGAGCAGTACTTC; CDR3 protein: CSARIGTGGYGEQYF
D gene: .; clone size: .; V gene: TRBV25-1; J gene: TRBJ1-5; CDR3 DNA: TGTGCTAGCATGGGGAGCAATCAGCCCCAGCATTTT; CDR3 protein: CASMGSNQPQHF
D gene: .; clone size: .; V gene: TRBV10-3; J gene: TRBJ1-6; CDR3 DNA: TGTGCCATCAGTGATGAGGGAGTAGGGGACACACCCCTCCACTTT; CDR3 protein: CAISDEGVGDTPLHF
D gene: .; clone size: .; V gene: TRBV25-1; J gene: TRBJ1-4; CDR3 DNA: TGTGCCAGCAGCCGGGGTGATGAAAAACTGTCTTTT; CDR3 protein: CASSRGDEKLSF
D gene: TRBD1; clone size: .; V gene: TRBV9; J gene: TRBJ2-7; CDR3 DNA: TGTGCCAGCAGCCCCGGTGCGGACAGGGGCGCCTACGAGCAGTACTTC; CDR3 protein: CASSPGADRGAYEQYF
D gene: .; clone size: .; V gene: TRBV10-3; J gene: TRBJ2-2; CDR3 DNA: TGTGCCAGCAGTTGGGGGGGCGTAAACACCGGGGAGCTGTTTTTT; CDR3 protein: CASSWGGVNTGELFF
D gene: .; clone size: .; V gene: TRBV20-1; J gene: TRBJ2-5; CDR3 DNA: TGCAGTGCTATAAACAGGGAGGGGACCCAGTACTTC; CDR3 protein: CSAINREGTQYF
D gene: .; clone size: .; V gene: TRBV20-1; J gene: TRBJ1-2; CDR3 DNA: TGCAGTGCTAGACGTATCCCAGGGAGATATGGCTACACCTTC; CDR3 protein: CSARRIPGRYGYTF
D gene: .; clone size: .; V gene: TRBV6-1; J gene: TRBJ2-7; CDR3 DNA: TGTGCCAGCAAACAACGGAGCGGGTCCAGCTCCTACGAGCAGTACTTC; CDR3 protein: CASKQRSGSSSYEQYF
D gene: TRBD1; clone size: .; V gene: TRBV7-9; J gene: TRBJ2-3; CDR3 DNA: TGTGCCAGCAGCTTGGTGCAGGGGGAAGGCACAGATACGCAGTATTTT; CDR3 protein: CASSLVQGEGTDTQYF
D gene: TRBD1; clone size: few; V gene: TRBV4-1; J gene: TRBJ1-4; CDR3 DNA: TGCGCCAGCAGCCCCACGGACAGGGATAGGCTTAATGAAAAACTGTTTTTT; CDR3 protein: CASSPTDRDRLNEKLFF
D gene: .; clone size: .; V gene: TRBV12-3/TRBV12-4; J gene: TRBJ1-3; CDR3 DNA: TGTGCCAGCAACGTGAGGGGGTTTGGCACCATATATTTT; CDR3 protein: CASNVRGFGTIYF
D gene: .; clone size: .; V gene: TRBV10-3; J gene: TRBJ2-7; CDR3 DNA: TGTGCTACACGTTGGGGACCCACCGAGCAGTACTTC; CDR3 protein: CATRWGPTEQYF
D gene: .; clone size: .; V gene: TRBV7-8; J gene: TRBJ1-6; CDR3 DNA: TGTGCCAGCAGCTTAAGCCCAGGGTCCAACGTGCCTTCACCCCTCCACTTT; CDR3 protein: CASSLSPGSNVPSPLHF
D gene: .; clone size: .; V gene: TRBV9; J gene: TRBJ1-1; CDR3 DNA: TGTGCCAGCAGCGTAGGAGCTGCGGACAGTCTAGTTCCCACTGAAGCTTTCTTT; CDR3 protein: CASSVGAADSLVPTEAFF
D gene: .; clone size: .; V gene: TRBV7-3; J gene: TRBJ1-1; CDR3 DNA: TGTGCCAGCACTTCGGTCGGGTCGTCGCCTGAAACTTTCTTT; CDR3 protein: CASTSVGSSPETFF
D gene: .; clone size: many; V gene: TRBV7-3; J gene: TRBJ1-1; CDR3 DNA: TGTGCCAGCAGCTCTTCGAACAGGGATGAAGCTTTCTTT; CDR3 protein: CASSSSNRDEAFF
D gene: .; clone size: few; V gene: TRBV29-1; J gene: TRBJ1-1; CDR3 DNA: TGCAGCTCCCTGTGGGGAGAAGCAGCTTTCTTT; CDR3 protein: CSSLWGEAAFF
D gene: .; clone size: few; V gene: TRBV18; J gene: TRBJ1-5; CDR3 DNA: TGTGCCAGCTCACGACGGGAGGCTCAGCCCCAGCATTTT; CDR3 protein: CASSRREAQPQHF
D gene: TRBD1; clone size: many; V gene: TRBV29-1; J gene: TRBJ1-1; CDR3 DNA: TGCAGCGTAGACAGGGGGCACACTGAAGCTTTCTTT; CDR3 protein: CSVDRGHTEAFF
D gene: TRBD1; clone size: few; V gene: TRBV20-1; J gene: TRBJ2-5; CDR3 DNA: TGCAGTGCCTGGAACAGGGGGCGTCGGGAGACCCAGTACTTC; CDR3 protein: CSAWNRGRRETQYF
D gene: TRBD1; clone size: .; V gene: TRBV30; J gene: TRBJ1-2; CDR3 DNA: TGTGCCGGGCAGGGGGTCTTGGACTATGGCTACACCTTC; CDR3 protein: CAGQGVLDYGYTF
D gene: .; clone size: .; V gene: TRBV10-3; J gene: TRBJ1-6; CDR3 DNA: TGTGCTAGCAGTGAAGGTAGCACCGGGACACTTAATTCACCCCTCCACTTT; CDR3 protein: CASSEGSTGTLNSPLHF
D gene: .; clone size: many; V gene: TRBV13; J gene: TRBJ1-1; CDR3 DNA: TGTGCCAGCAGCTTAACTAGGGGTGGTGAAGCTTTCTTT; CDR3 protein: CASSLTRGGEAFF
D gene: .; clone size: many; V gene: TRBV14; J gene: TRBJ1-2; CDR3 DNA: TGTGCCAGCAGCCCCAGGGGATCTAACTATGGCTACACCTTC; CDR3 protein: CASSPRGSNYGYTF
D gene: .; clone size: .; V gene: TRBV14; J gene: TRBJ1-1; CDR3 DNA: TGTGCCCTAGGGTCGGGTATGAACACTGAAGCTTTCTTT; CDR3 protein: CALGSGMNTEAFF
D gene: TRBD1; clone size: .; V gene: TRBV6-5; J gene: TRBJ1-2; CDR3 DNA: TGTGCCAGCAGTTTCACAGGGGGCGGTAATGGCTACACCTTC; CDR3 protein: CASSFTGGGNGYTF
D gene: .; clone size: .; V gene: TRBV6-5; J gene: TRBJ2-7; CDR3 DNA: TGTGCCAGCAGTTACTCGAGGTACTACGAGCAGTACTTC; CDR3 protein: CASSYSRYYEQYF
D gene: .; clone size: .; V gene: TRBV5-1; J gene: TRBJ2-7; CDR3 DNA: TGCGCCAGCAGCTTGGTGCGGGTTTCTTCCCACGAGCAGTACTTC; CDR3 protein: CASSLVRVSSHEQYF
D gene: TRBD1; clone size: .; V gene: TRBV10-3; J gene: TRBJ1-2; CDR3 DNA: TGTGCCAGCAGTTACTCGATGATAGGGGGCGGCGGCTACACCTTC; CDR3 protein: CASSYSMIGGGGYTF
D gene: .; clone size: medium-sized; V gene: TRBV15; J gene: TRBJ2-5; CDR3 DNA: TGTGCCACCAGCAGGGGTGGAGAGACCCAGTACTTC; CDR3 protein: CATSRGGETQYF
D gene: .; clone size: .; V gene: TRBV29-1; J gene: TRBJ1-2; CDR3 DNA: TGCAGCGTTGCGGTAGGGGGTGGCTACACCTTC; CDR3 protein: CSVAVGGGYTF
D gene: TRBD1; clone size: .; V gene: TRBV29-1; J gene: TRBJ1-4; CDR3 DNA: TGCAGCCCCGGGACAGCAAATGAAAAACTGTTTTTT; CDR3 protein: CSPGTANEKLFF
D gene: .; clone size: .; V gene: TRBV7-2; J gene: TRBJ1-1; CDR3 DNA: TGTGCCAGCAGCCGGATTCCCACTGAAGCTTTCTTT; CDR3 protein: CASSRIPTEAFF
D gene: TRBD2; clone size: many; V gene: TRBV20-1; J gene: TRBJ2-7; CDR3 DNA: TGCAGTGCTACCGGGACTAGAGCCGAGCAGTACTTC; CDR3 protein: CSATGTRAEQYF
D gene: TRBD2; clone size: .; V gene: TRBV9; J gene: TRBJ2-5; CDR3 DNA: TGTGCCAGCAGCCCAGGGACTAATCAAGAGACCCAGTACTTC; CDR3 protein: CASSPGTNQETQYF
D gene: TRBD1; clone size: once; V gene: TRBV7-9; J gene: TRBJ2-7; CDR3 DNA: TGTGCCAGCAGCTTCCGGGACAGGGGGAAAGACGAGCAGTACTTC; CDR3 protein: CASSFRDRGKDEQYF
D gene: .; clone size: .; V gene: TRBV20-1; J gene: TRBJ1-5; CDR3 DNA: TGCAGTGCTAGAGATCATAGCACAGAGAATGCTAATCAGCCCCAGCATTTT; CDR3 protein: CSARDHSTENANQPQHF
D gene: TRBD1; clone size: many; V gene: TRBV7-9; J gene: TRBJ1-5; CDR3 DNA: TGTGCCAGCAGCTTTACCGGGACAGGGGAGCAGCCCCAGCATTTT; CDR3 protein: CASSFTGTGEQPQHF
D gene: .; clone size: few; V gene: TRBV5-1; J gene: TRBJ1-6; CDR3 DNA: TGTGCCAGCAGTGCTCGGACAGCAAATAATTCACCCCTCCACTTT; CDR3 protein: CASSARTANNSPLHF
D gene: .; clone size: .; V gene: TRBV5-1; J gene: TRBJ2-7; CDR3 DNA: TGCGCCAGCAGCTTGGCTACGGATTGGGACGAGCAGTACTTC; CDR3 protein: CASSLATDWDEQYF
D gene: .; clone size: .; V gene: TRBV9; J gene: TRBJ1-5; CDR3 DNA: TGTGCCAGCAGTTTTAGCCATTATAGCAATCAGCCCCAGCATTTT; CDR3 protein: CASSFSHYSNQPQHF
D gene: TRBD1; clone size: many; V gene: TRBV7-2; J gene: TRBJ1-1; CDR3 DNA: TGTGCCAGCAGCTTCACAGGGGACACTGAAGCTTTCTTT; CDR3 protein: CASSFTGDTEAFF
D gene: .; clone size: many; V gene: TRBV20-1; J gene: TRBJ1-2; CDR3 DNA: TGCAGTGCTACCGGGGGGAATATGGGCTACACCTTC; CDR3 protein: CSATGGNMGYTF
D gene: .; clone size: .; V gene: TRBV20-1; J gene: TRBJ2-7; CDR3 DNA: TGCAGTGCTAGTCTGACGGAGAGCGAGCAGTACTTC; CDR3 protein: CSASLTESEQYF
D gene: .; clone size: few; V gene: TRBV4-1; J gene: TRBJ1-6; CDR3 DNA: TGCGCCAGCAGCCAAGACCGGAGCGACTTTTCACCCCTCCACTTT; CDR3 protein: CASSQDRSDFSPLHF
D gene: .; clone size: .; V gene: TRBV25-1; J gene: TRBJ2-7; CDR3 DNA: TGTGCCAGCACCCGGGACAACCGCCACGAGCAGTACTTC; CDR3 protein: CASTRDNRHEQYF
D gene: .; clone size: few; V gene: TRBV2; J gene: TRBJ1-2; CDR3 DNA: TGTGCCAGCCGGGCGACTTTTCTCGGTGGCTACACCTTC; CDR3 protein: CASRATFLGGYTF
D gene: .; clone size: .; V gene: TRBV7-8; J gene: TRBJ2-5; CDR3 DNA: TGTGCCAGCAGCATCCGGGTCCAAGAGACCCAGTACTTC; CDR3 protein: CASSIRVQETQYF
D gene: .; clone size: few; V gene: TRBV19; J gene: TRBJ1-1; CDR3 DNA: TGTGCCAGTAGTATGTGGCAGGGTGAGACTGAAGCTTTCTTT; CDR3 protein: CASSMWQGETEAFF
D gene: TRBD2; clone size: many; V gene: TRBV10-2; J gene: TRBJ2-7; CDR3 DNA: TGCGCCAGCAAGCGGGGAGACATTTCCGAGCAGTACTTC; CDR3 protein: CASKRGDISEQYF
D gene: TRBD2; clone size: .; V gene: TRBV19; J gene: TRBJ2-7; CDR3 DNA: TGTGCCAGTAGTACGGGGGGAATTGCCTACGAGCAGTACTTC; CDR3 protein: CASSTGGIAYEQYF
D gene: TRBD1; clone size: many; V gene: TRBV7-8; J gene: TRBJ1-4; CDR3 DNA: TGTGCCAGCAGCTTGGGCCCGGGACAGGCGAATGAAAAACTGTTTTTT; CDR3 protein: CASSLGPGQANEKLFF
D gene: .; clone size: .; V gene: TRBV7-9; J gene: TRBJ1-6; CDR3 DNA: TGTGCCAGCAGCTTAACCACAGTTGATTCACCCCTCCACTTT; CDR3 protein: CASSLTTVDSPLHF
D gene: TRBD1; clone size: few; V gene: TRBV6-5; J gene: TRBJ1-6; CDR3 DNA: TGTGCCAGCACTCGGACAGGGTTGAATTCACCCCTCCACTTT; CDR3 protein: CASTRTGLNSPLHF
D gene: .; clone size: .; V gene: TRBV7-9; J gene: TRBJ2-7; CDR3 DNA: TGTGCCAGCAGCTTAGACGGACATTATACCTACGAGCAGTACTTC; CDR3 protein: CASSLDGHYTYEQYF
D gene: .; clone size: many; V gene: TRBV19; J gene: TRBJ1-5; CDR3 DNA: TGTGCCAGTAGTACGACTTACCGTAGCAATCAGCCCCAGCATTTT; CDR3 protein: CASSTTYRSNQPQHF
D gene: TRBD2; clone size: .; V gene: TRBV20-1; J gene: TRBJ2-7; CDR3 DNA: TGCAGTGCTAGAGTCGGGGGGGCGTACGAGCAGTACTTC; CDR3 protein: CSARVGGAYEQYF